The 17 T cell receptor beta chains given below trace back to one sample, sequenced in a study of blood T cells in healthy people across ages. Then a second PCR, running roughly 7 to 12 cycles, was carried out with a sample-barcoded 5' primer and a J-beta primer mix. Each CDR3 protein gets one entry after TCRdb re-called the 5' RACE reads with MiXCR. The sample has about 730,000 distinct CDR3 sequences, approximately 39% seen once. Input material: blood. Every receptor here comes from an older woman in good health.

This clonotype has just one count. The rearrangement uses TRBV2 and TRBJ2-4; a possible D gene is TRBD2 (5 bases). The CDR3 loop spans 12 amino acids. The V end lost 10 bases, the J end lost 13 bases, and 20 bases lay between the germline ends. Germline lookup yields CDR1 SNHLY and CDR2 FYNNEI. This CDR3 is CAITDGFGEQYF. The CDR3 DNA is TGTGCCATAACCGACGGTTTTGGGGAGCAGTACTTC.

This chain joins TRBV6-1 and TRBJ2-7; TRBD1 matches at 7 bases. CDR1 MNHNS and CDR2 SASEGT come from the germline V gene. With 3 bases clipped from V and 2 bases from J, the junction kept 4 bases outside the gene matches. This CDR3 region has 14 residues. Here the CDR3 DNA reads TGTGCCAGCAGTGATCTGACAGGGCCCTACGAGCAGTACTTC. This encodes CASSDLTGPYEQYF.

This clonotype showed up just a few times. The chain is built from TRBV18 and TRBJ1-5; D is uncertain. Per germline, CDR1 KGHSH and CDR2 LQKENI. With 1 base removed from V and 7 bases from J, the gap between germline ends came to 8 bases. The CDR3 consists of 13 residues. This CDR3 is CASSPREIQPQHF. The DNA for the CDR3 is TGTGCCAGCTCACCACGGGAGATCCAGCCCCAGCATTTT.

CDR3 nucleotide sequence: TGCGCCAGCAGCCAACGGGGGGACAGATCACCCCTCCACTTT. It translates to CASSQRGDRSPLHF. V is TRBV4-3 and J is TRBJ1-6; 7 nucleotides agree with TRBD1. CDR3 size: 14 residues. Germline values: CDR1 LGHNA, CDR2 YSLEER. The trim removed 2 bases at V and 10 bases at J, leaving 5 bases unmatched.

The V call is TRBV28, the J call TRBJ1-2; TRBD1 is a possible D gene (5 bases). This CDR3 comprises 12 residues. CDR1 and CDR2 from the germline V gene are MDHEN and SYDVKM. V lost 4 bases, J lost 7 bases, and 10 bases lay in between. The CDR3 DNA reads TGTGCCAGCAGTTCAGGGAGGAGTGGCTACACCTTC. It yields the protein CASSSGRSGYTF.

The chain combines TRBV20-1 with TRBJ1-1; D ambiguous. CDR3 length: 12 residues. Trimming pared 6 bases from V and 3 bases from J, leaving 11 bases between. Per the germline V gene, CDR1 is DFQATT and CDR2 is SNEGSKA (reference sequence). The CDR3 coding sequence is TGCAGTGCCGGAGGACGGTACACTGAAGCTTTCTTT. It codes for CSAGGRYTEAFF.

The CDR3 DNA is TGTGCCAGCAGCTTAGAGGCGCGGCAGTACTTC. Amino acids: CASSLEARQYF. The chain recombines TRBV11-3 with TRBJ2-7, with D hard to call. Trimming stripped 0 bases from V and 9 bases from J, with 6 bases between. This CDR3 has 11 amino acids. Germline assignment: CDR1 SGHNT and CDR2 YENEEA.

This clonotype was detected many times. Compared with germline, one end of the junction differs, possibly owing to a read error. J is TRBJ2-7 and V is TRBV4-2; TRBD2 matches at 11 bases. CDR3 length equals 15 residues. Germline loops: CDR1 LGHNA, CDR2 YNFKEQ. CDR3 sequence reads: CASSEELAGAYEQYF. In nucleotides, the CDR3 is TGTGCCAGCAGCGAAGAACTAGCGGGGGCCTACGAGCAGTACTTC.

The genes are TRBV10-3 and TRBJ2-7, with a possible D match to TRBD2 (6 bases). CDR3 length equals 12 residues. V dropped 0 bases and J dropped 11 bases, with 11 bases sitting between them. From germline, CDR1 is ENHRY and CDR2 SYGVKD. The CDR3 nucleotides are TGTGCCATCAGTGAGTCTGGCGGGGAGGAGTACTTC. It yields the protein CAISESGGEEYF.

On this clonotype: A junction end diverges from the germline sequence, so it may reflect a read error. The chain carries TRBV15 and TRBJ2-7, with a tentative D call TRBD2 (6 bases). The CDR3 spans 18 residues. In germline, CDR1 is LNHNV, CDR2 YYDKDF (reference sequence). CDR3 nucleotides: TGCGCCACCAGCAGAGATCTCCTCGGCGGGGCCAGGGACTACGAGCAGTACTTC. Its translation: CATSRDLLGGARDYEQYF.

This clonotype was counted only a few times. This chain connects TRBV12-3 or TRBV12-4 to TRBJ2-7; D is ambiguous. This CDR3 has 14 residues. Trimming shortened V by 5 bases and J by 7 bases, and 18 bases separated the two germline ends. CDR3 sequence (DNA): TGTGCCAGCAGTGTTAGGGCCCCGTTTGGGGAGCAGTACTTC. Translation gives CASSVRAPFGEQYF.

This clonotype came up a few times. V and J are TRBV29-1 and TRBJ2-1; D is possibly TRBD2 (6 bases). CDR1 and CDR2 from the germline V gene are SQVTM and ANQGSEA. V was trimmed by 6 bases and J by 6 bases, leaving 9 bases between them. The CDR3 has 11 amino acids. The CDR3 spells CSVGGVNEQFF. CDR3 coding DNA: TGCAGCGTGGGGGGTGTCAATGAGCAGTTCTTC.

This clonotype has a single count. CDR3: CASTGHRGILGNEQFF. In DNA form, the CDR3 reads TGTGCCAGCACCGGCCATCGGGGAATTCTCGGCAATGAGCAGTTCTTC. The J gene is TRBJ2-1, the V gene TRBV6-2 or TRBV6-3, with D possibly being TRBD2 (5 bases). Per the germline V gene, CDR1 is MNHEY and CDR2 is SVGEGT. The CDR3 has 16 amino acids. Deletions cut 7 bases from V and 6 bases from J, with 22 bases between.

CDR3 sequence: CASRYHQGNTDTQYF. The CDR3 nucleotides are TGTGCCAGCAGGTACCATCAGGGGAACACAGATACGCAGTATTTT. V and J are TRBV25-1 and TRBJ2-3, with D maybe TRBD1 (6 bases). The germline V gene encodes CDR1 MGHDK and CDR2 SYGVNS. There are 15 residues in the CDR3. V lost 6 bases, J lost 2 bases, and 15 bases lay in between.

The chain recombines TRBV7-3 with TRBJ2-1, with D perhaps matching TRBD2 (5 bases). V shed 5 bases and J shed 8 bases, with 16 bases lying between them. Germline V gene lookup returns CDR1 SGHTA and CDR2 FQGTGA. The CDR3 has 14 amino acids. This CDR3 is CASSPGFSLDEQFF. Here the CDR3 DNA reads TGTGCCAGCAGCCCGGGATTTAGCCTCGATGAGCAGTTCTTC.

With respect to this clonotype: At one end, the junction sequence differs from germline, possibly due to a read error. The chain is built from TRBV12-3 or TRBV12-4 and TRBJ1-1; no clear D gene. The CDR3 extends over 13 amino acids. The CDR3 region is CASSLVPNPEAFF. The CDR3 DNA reads TGTGCCAGCAGTTTAGTCCCGAACCCTGAAGCTTTCTTT.

This clonotype was observed a handful of times. The chain has TRBV2 and TRBJ1-2; D is undetermined. The germline V gene has CDR1 SNHLY and CDR2 FYNNEI. Between the trimmed V and J ends, which lost 5 bases and 4 bases, there was a span of 14 bases. The CDR3 runs to 14 residues. In DNA form, the CDR3 reads TGTGCCAGCAGTCAAACCCGGGAGGTCTATGGCTACACCTTC. Encoded protein: CASSQTREVYGYTF.